These 3 T cell receptor beta chains were all obtained from the same sample, sequenced in a study of T cells in women clearing cervical HPV infection. Measured with immunoSEQ multiplex PCR; TCRdb has only the in-frame clones, and not every one. The sample has roughly 35,000 clones. Sequencing was performed on blood buffy coat. Every receptor here comes from a woman aged 18-70 years with a cervical HPV16 infection that either progressed to CIN3+ or cleared (not recorded which).

A note on this clone: The read is 3 residues too short to cover the CDR3 end, so that end is filled in from the germline J gene. This chain joins TRBV29-1 and TRBJ2-1; 8 nucleotides match TRBD2. This CDR3 is 18 amino acids long. V trimming: 0 bases; J trimming: 4 bases; junction bases outside the gene matches: 14. The V gene's germline CDR1 is SQVTM and CDR2 ANQGSEA. The CDR3 loop is CSVEDPEGKSGGYNEQFF. The CDR3 DNA, read in part, is TGCAGCGTTGAAGATCCGGAAGGAAAGAGCGGGGGATACAATGAG.

Partial CDR3 DNA: TGTGCCAGCAGCTTCGGGGGACCGAACACTGAA. It is translated as CASSFGGPNTE. The CDR3 reads in full as CASSFGGPNTEAFF. The chain has TRBV7-9 and TRBJ1-1, with a weak D call TRBD1 (5 bases). The read ends 3 residues early relative to the CDR3; the germline J gene fills the gap. CDR1 and CDR2 (germline): SEHNR, FQNEAQ (reference sequence). V shed 3 bases and J shed 1 base, with 9 bases lying between them. CDR3 length equals 14 residues.

Points on this clone: The missing CDR3 end, 3 residues past where the read stops, is filled in from the germline J gene. The V gene is TRBV7-2, the J gene TRBJ1-2; 10 nucleotides align to TRBD1. The CDR3 sequence is 15 residues long. CDR1 and CDR2 from the germline V gene are SGHTA and FQGNSA. The CDR3 is CASSFATGGAGDYTF. The sequenced part of the CDR3 DNA is TGTGCCAGCAGCTTCGCGACAGGGGGCGCGGGAGAC.